The clone carrying this TCR beta chain was detected a few times. Its target is not known. Template switching by 5'RACE produced TCR cDNA, adding a universal primer site and UMIs. MiXCR, run by TCRdb on the 5' RACE reads, gives a single entry per CDR3 protein. The data contain fewer than 350,000 distinct CDR3 sequences, more than 8.5% of them seen just once; the ten biggest clones take up about a sixth. These data originate in a study of T cells after yellow fever vaccination. Study conclusions and caveats: A weaker but faster secondary response was observed, peaking on day 5 versus 15.

From germline, CDR1 is DFQATT and CDR2 SNEGSKA (reference sequence). The V end was cut by 6 bases, the J end by 0 bases, with 12 bases between. This CDR3 region has 15 residues. The sample in question was PBMCs, obtained on the day of the first yellow fever vaccination. V and J are TRBV20-1 and TRBJ1-6; D gene ambiguous. This clonotype originated in a man aged 18 to 30 who received the YFV17D yellow fever vaccine. CDR3 amino acids: CSAARGSSYNSPLHF. CDR3 in DNA: TGCAGTGCAGCAAGAGGGAGCTCCTATAATTCACCCCTCCACTTT.